The 26 T cell receptor beta chains below come from one sample, sequenced in a study of T cells after yellow fever vaccination. Each CDR3 protein is one row after TCRdb ran MiXCR on the 5' RACE reads. In the table there are hundreds of thousands of distinct CDR3 sequences, 21% of which are singletons. Sequenced material: PBMCs, taken roughly 20 days after the first yellow fever vaccination. The receptors come from a young man who received the YFV17D yellow fever vaccine.

This clonotype appeared a few times. V is TRBV4-2 and J is TRBJ1-6; no clear D gene. The length of the CDR3 is 17 residues. V lost 0 bases and J 10 bases, leaving 19 bases between the germline ends. Looked up from germline, CDR1 is LGHNA and CDR2 is YNFKEQ. CDR3 sequence reads: CASSQERRFGEWSPLHF. The DNA for the CDR3 is TGTGCCAGCAGCCAAGAACGACGTTTTGGGGAATGGTCACCCCTCCACTTT.

This clonotype was recorded at least ten times. V and J are TRBV4-2 and TRBJ2-4; 8 bases align to TRBD2. The CDR3 covers 14 residues. Germline CDR1 is LGHNA and CDR2 is YNFKEQ. The ends lost 1 base at V and 8 bases at J; junction bases unmatched: 4. CDR3 protein: CASSQGAAGDIQYF. CDR3 bases: TGTGCCAGCAGCCAAGGGGCAGCGGGAGACATTCAGTACTTC.

The rearrangement joins TRBV29-1 to TRBJ1-1; 8 nucleotides align to TRBD1. This CDR3 spans 13 amino acids. CDR1 SQVTM and CDR2 ANQGSEA come from the germline V gene. Unmatched junction bases numbered 11, after V lost 6 bases and J lost 8 bases. CDR3 in DNA: TGCAGCGTGAAGCATACAGGGGGAATCGAAGCTTTCTTT. It encodes CSVKHTGGIEAFF.

The chain uses TRBV6-1 and TRBJ1-2; D is ambiguous. The germline V gene has CDR1 MNHNS and CDR2 SASEGT. Trimming cost V 1 base and J 8 bases, with 17 bases left between them. The CDR3 loop spans 15 amino acids. This CDR3 is CASSEGRDRLEGYTF. DNA for the CDR3: TGTGCCAGCAGTGAAGGGCGAGACCGCTTGGAGGGCTACACCTTC.

The table lists this clonotype with a few counts. V is TRBV5-1 and J is TRBJ2-3; 8 nucleotides agree with TRBD2. Losses at the gene ends were 4 bases for V and 2 bases for J; bases not matched to a gene: 6. Germline CDR1 SGHRS, CDR2 YFSETQ. The CDR3 spans 15 residues. This CDR3 reads CASSPTSGPTDTQYF. The CDR3, as DNA: TGCGCCAGCAGCCCAACTAGCGGCCCCACAGATACGCAGTATTTT. Filled out from reference TRBV5-1 and TRBJ2-3, the complete variable domain reads KAGVTQTPRYLIKTRGQQVTLSCSPISGHRSVSWYQQTPGQGLQFLFEYFSETQRNKGNFPGRFSGRQFSNSRSEMNVSTLELGDSALYLCASSPTSGPTDTQYFGPGTRLTVL.

This clonotype was counted a few times. The J gene is TRBJ2-3, the V gene TRBV12-3 or TRBV12-4, with D hard to call. Trimming took off 6 bases at V and 2 bases at J, with 12 bases between the two ends. The CDR3 consists of 14 residues. Here the CDR3 DNA reads TGTGCCAGCAGGGAACTGGGGAACACAGATACGCAGTATTTT. This codes for CASRELGNTDTQYF.

This clonotype was seen a handful of times. V usage is TRBV9 and J usage is TRBJ1-3; no definite D call. V was clipped by 0 bases and J by 2 bases, with 9 bases between them. CDR1 is SGDLS and CDR2 is YYNGEE in the germline V gene. This CDR3 region has 15 residues. The CDR3 region is CASSVGAEPGNTIYF. In nucleotides, the CDR3 is TGTGCCAGCAGCGTAGGGGCTGAGCCTGGAAACACCATATATTTT.

The chain links TRBV7-8 to TRBJ2-3, with D hard to call. This CDR3 has 14 residues. Germline assignment: CDR1 SGHVS and CDR2 FQNEAQ. The V end was cut by 2 bases, the J end by 3 bases, with 9 bases between. The CDR3 here is CASSLMPGTDTQYF. CDR3 in DNA: TGTGCCAGCAGCTTAATGCCTGGTACAGATACGCAGTATTTT. Based on the CDR3 plus reference TRBV7-8 and TRBJ2-3, the full variable domain is GAGVSQSPRYKVAKRGQDVALRCDPISGHVSLFWYQQALGQGPEFLTYFQNEAQLDKSGLPSDRFFAERPEGSVSTLKIQRTQQEDSAVYLCASSLMPGTDTQYFGPGTRLTVL.

This clonotype was observed a few times. V gene TRBV20-1 combines with J gene TRBJ2-7; no clear D gene. The germline gives CDR1 DFQATT, CDR2 SNEGSKA (reference sequence). The CDR3 has 15 residues. The V gene lost 0 bases and the J gene lost 3 bases, with 15 bases spanning the gap. The CDR3 nucleotides read TGCAGTGCTAGAGATCCCAGGCAAGATGACTACGAGCAGTACTTC. It translates to CSARDPRQDDYEQYF.

This clonotype was counted at least ten times. CDR3 sequence reads: CASSQAGGYNEQFF. Here the CDR3 DNA reads TGTGCCAGCAGCCAAGCGGGGGGTTACAATGAGCAGTTCTTC. The chain has TRBV14 and TRBJ2-1; 7 positions match TRBD2. Germline assignment: CDR1 SGHDN and CDR2 FVKESK. CDR3 size: 14 residues. The junction had 1 base not matched to a gene; V was cut back by 1 base and J by 4 bases.

The table lists this clonotype with a few counts. The rearrangement uses TRBV5-1 and TRBJ1-1; perhaps TRBD1 as D (6 bases). The germline V gene has CDR1 SGHRS and CDR2 YFSETQ. Deletions cut 0 bases from V and 4 bases from J, with 13 bases between. This CDR3 comprises 15 residues. As DNA, the CDR3 is TGCGCCAGCAGCTTGGCCGGGGGCGGGGGCACTGAAGCTTTCTTT. This gives the protein CASSLAGGGGTEAFF.

V usage is TRBV10-3 and J usage is TRBJ1-3; no clear D. CDR3 size: 15 residues. V was trimmed by 5 bases and J by 0 bases, leaving 11 bases between them. Germline CDR1 ENHRY, CDR2 SYGVKD. CDR3 region: CAISKDASSGNTIYF. Written as DNA, the CDR3 is TGTGCCATCAGTAAGGACGCTAGCTCTGGAAACACCATATATTTT.

This clonotype has just a few counts. The chain combines TRBV7-9 with TRBJ1-5, with a weak D call TRBD1 (6 bases). Per germline, CDR1 SEHNR and CDR2 FQNEAQ (reference sequence). Trimming pared 6 bases from V and 7 bases from J, leaving 19 bases between. The CDR3 runs 15 residues. In DNA form, the CDR3 reads TGTGCCAGCAGTCCCCCGGGGGGGCCTAGGCAGCCCCAGCATTTT. Protein product: CASSPPGGPRQPQHF.

The V call is TRBV4-1, the J call TRBJ1-1; unclear D gene. The CDR3 runs 14 residues. The V end was cut by 0 bases, the J end by 10 bases, with 15 bases between. Germline CDR1 reads MGHRA; CDR2 reads YSYEKL. In nucleotides, the CDR3 is TGCGCCAGCAGCCAAGAGGGCAGCCGTTTCTTAGCTTTCTTT. It is translated as CASSQEGSRFLAFF.

The chain carries TRBV7-9 and TRBJ2-7; unclear D gene. The V end was cut by 3 bases, the J end by 9 bases, with 9 bases between. The CDR3 sequence is 11 residues long. Germline lookup yields CDR1 SEHNR and CDR2 FQNEAQ (reference sequence). The CDR3 DNA reads TGTGCCAGCAGCTTGGATCTCGGGCAGTACTTC. It is translated as CASSLDLGQYF. Full variable domain (missing parts from reference TRBV7-9 and TRBJ2-7): DTGVSQNPRHKITKRGQNVTFRCDPISEHNRLYWYRQTLGQGPEFLTYFQNEAQLEKSRLLSDRFSAERPKGSFSTLEIQRTEQGDSAMYLCASSLDLGQYFGPGTRLTVT.

This clonotype was detected only a few times. The genes are TRBV6-1 and TRBJ2-7; 9 bases are shared with TRBD1. Germline lookup yields CDR1 MNHNS and CDR2 SASEGT. This CDR3 region has 15 residues. The ends lost 7 bases at V and 0 bases at J; junction bases unmatched: 7. The CDR3 nucleotides read TGTGCCAGCACCCCGGGACAGGGACCCTCCTACGAGCAGTACTTC. Translation: CASTPGQGPSYEQYF.

This clonotype was seen more than once but under ten times. The genes are TRBV6-2 or TRBV6-3 and TRBJ1-5; 7 bases agree with TRBD1. The germline CDR1 and CDR2 sequences are MNHEY and SVGEGT. The CDR3 spans 16 residues. With V trimmed by 5 bases and J by 3 bases, 10 bases remained unmatched. The CDR3 DNA reads TGTGCCAGCAGTCGCCCCCCGACAGGGCTCAATCAGCCCCAGCATTTT. This sequence encodes CASSRPPTGLNQPQHF.

This clonotype was recorded a few times. V and J are TRBV7-2 and TRBJ2-7; TRBD1 aligns across 10 bases. Germline CDR1 is SGHTA and CDR2 is FQGNSA. The CDR3 length is 15 residues. The V gene end was trimmed by 5 bases and the J gene end by 6 bases; junction bases not matched to a gene: 10. CDR3 DNA: TGTGCCAGCAGCGTTTCGGGACAGGGGTCACCCGAGCAGTACTTC. Translating gives CASSVSGQGSPEQYF.

In this sample, this clonotype turned up a few times. The J gene is TRBJ1-2, the V gene TRBV7-6, with 7 bases that match TRBD1. Unmatched junction bases numbered 14, after V lost 3 bases and J lost 4 bases. Germline lookup yields CDR1 SGHVS and CDR2 FNYEAQ. This CDR3 comprises 17 residues. The DNA of the CDR3 is TGTGCCAGCAGCTTCAACCCGACAACAGGGGCCCCCTATGGCTACACCTTC. Protein product: CASSFNPTTGAPYGYTF.

In its sample, this clonotype was seen many times. The chain employs TRBV10-3 and TRBJ2-3, with unresolved D. The CDR3 has 13 residues. Trimming took off 1 base at V and 1 base at J, with 3 bases between the two ends. CDR1 ENHRY and CDR2 SYGVKD come from the germline V gene. The CDR3 coding sequence is TGTGCCATCAGTGAGTTCGGCACAGATACGCAGTATTTT. Its protein is CAISEFGTDTQYF.

There are a few counts of this clonotype. The rearrangement uses TRBV6-5 and TRBJ1-4; perhaps TRBD1 as D (5 bases). Germline CDR1 and CDR2: MNHEY and SVGAGI. The germline V and J ends were trimmed by 9 bases and 6 bases, with 11 bases remaining between them. The CDR3 is 12 amino acids. The CDR3 loop is CASGGLDEKLFF. DNA of the CDR3: TGTGCCAGTGGGGGTTTGGATGAAAAACTGTTTTTT.

The chain has TRBV7-3 and TRBJ2-1; 7 nucleotides agree with TRBD1. Germline loops: CDR1 SGHTA, CDR2 FQGTGA. The CDR3 runs to 14 residues. The V and J ends lost 2 bases and 7 bases, in that order; junction bases with no gene match: 5. CDR3 nucleotide sequence: TGTGCCAGCAGCTTATCCGGGACAGCGAATGAGCAGTTCTTC. Residues: CASSLSGTANEQFF.

The chain links TRBV6-1 to TRBJ1-6; a weak D match, TRBD1 (6 bases). The CDR3 has 15 amino acids. The V gene lost 4 bases and the J gene lost 2 bases, with 9 bases spanning the gap. Germline CDR1 MNHNS, CDR2 SASEGT. CDR3 bases: TGTGCCAGCAGTGTTGGGACACCCTATAATTCACCCCTCCACTTT. It encodes CASSVGTPYNSPLHF.

The J gene is TRBJ1-5, the V gene TRBV29-1, with D tentatively TRBD1 (5 bases). With 4 bases removed from V and 1 base from J, the gap between germline ends came to 14 bases. The CDR3 contains 15 residues. CDR1 and CDR2 (germline): SQVTM, ANQGSEA. In DNA form, the CDR3 reads TGCAGCGTTGTCTCGCAGGGTGGAAGCAATCAGCCCCAGCATTTT. This codes for CSVVSQGGSNQPQHF.

This chain connects TRBV7-9 to TRBJ2-3, with D tentatively TRBD2 (6 bases). The germline V gene has CDR1 SEHNR and CDR2 FQNEAQ (reference sequence). CDR3 size: 14 residues. The V end lost 6 bases, the J end lost 1 base, and 11 bases lay between the germline ends. The CDR3 DNA sequence: TGTGCCAGCAGAGCAACGGGGGGCACAGATACGCAGTATTTT. It is translated as CASRATGGTDTQYF.

The sample holds a few counts of this clonotype. V is TRBV4-1 and J is TRBJ2-7; D is perhaps TRBD1 or TRBD2 (5 bases each). The V and J ends lost 4 bases and 3 bases respectively, with 13 bases between them. The CDR3 loop spans 14 amino acids. The germline CDR1 and CDR2 sequences are MGHRA and YSYEKL. CDR3 loop: CASSLGTSNYEQYV. CDR3 in DNA: TGCGCCAGCAGCCTAGGGACGTCGAACTACGAGCAGTACGTC.